This TCR beta chain was retrieved from a study of T cells in Graves' hyperthyroidism and ophthalmopathy. V was pared by 0 bases and J by 2 bases, with 7 bases of the junction left unmatched. CDR1 and CDR2 from the germline V gene are WNHNN and SYGVQD (reference sequence). The CDR3 covers 17 residues. The investigators amplified TCR beta CDR3 regions from RNA transcripts. HTBI primers were employed in a first-round RT-PCR of the TCR CDR3. TCRdb redid the calling of the multiplex PCR reads with MiXCR, one entry per CDR3 protein. This sample has 550,000 to 850,000 distinct CDR3 sequences; roughly 20% occur once, and the top ten carry about a sixth.

This sequence joins TRBV10-1 and TRBJ1-5; 7 bases align to TRBD1. This receptor was taken from a woman between 50 and 59 years old with Graves' hyperthyroidism that later progressed to Graves' ophthalmopathy. Sequencing was carried out using blood. The CDR3 loop is CASSESGQVQGNQPQHF. DNA for the CDR3: TGCGCCAGCAGTGAGTCAGGACAGGTCCAAGGCAATCAGCCCCAGCATTTT.